This entry lists 14 T cell receptor beta chains sequenced from one sample in a study of blood T cell repertoires in COVID-19. Sequencing used immunoSEQ multiplex PCR; TCRdb keeps in-frame clones, though not all of them. The repertoire consists of about 73,000 clones, with over 80% occurring once and the leading ten covering roughly 2.5%. The sequencing sample was made of peripheral blood. The receptors were gathered from a man at least 80 years old with active or convalescent COVID-19.

This chain links TRBV12-3 or TRBV12-4 with TRBJ2-7; D is ambiguous. V gave up 1 base and J gave up 4 bases, with 5 bases separating them. The CDR3 is 12 amino acids. The DNA of the CDR3 is TGTGCCAGCAGTTTAGTGGCTTACGAGCAGTACTTC. Its protein product is CASSLVAYEQYF.

The rearrangement links TRBV6-5 to TRBJ2-1, with D maybe TRBD1 (5 bases). CDR1 and CDR2 from the germline V gene are MNHEY and SVGAGI. The length of the CDR3 is 15 residues. The V end was cut by 5 bases, the J end by 2 bases, with 13 bases between. This CDR3 is CASSTGLGPYNEQFF. The CDR3 DNA is TGTGCCAGCAGTACGGGTTTGGGGCCCTACAATGAGCAGTTCTTC.

V usage is TRBV5-5 and J usage is TRBJ1-1; 7 bases match TRBD1. This CDR3 is 13 amino acids long. CDR1 and CDR2 (germline): SGHKS, YYEKEE (reference sequence). After removal of 4 bases from V and 11 bases from J, the junction contained 11 bases not matched to a gene. CDR3 amino acids: CASSMERGRGAFF. In nucleotides, the CDR3 is TGTGCCAGCAGCATGGAGAGGGGGCGCGGGGCTTTCTTT. Complete variable domain (other parts from reference TRBV5-5 and TRBJ1-1): DAGVTQSPTHLIKTRGQQVTLRCSPISGHKSVSWYQQVLGQGPQFIFQYYEKEERGRGNFPDRFSARQFPNYSSELNVNALLLGDSALYLCASSMERGRGAFFGQGTRLTVV.

This clone appeared once. V and J are TRBV5-1 and TRBJ1-2; tentative D call: TRBD1 (5 bases). The CDR3 extends over 12 amino acids. Trimming took 5 bases from V and 6 from J, leaving 11 bases between them. CDR1 is SGHRS and CDR2 is YFSETQ in the germline V gene. Here the CDR3 reads CASSSVRDGYTF. As DNA, the CDR3 is TGCGCCAGCAGTTCAGTCAGGGATGGCTACACCTTC.

The chain couples TRBV29-1 to TRBJ2-2; a weak D match, TRBD1 (6 bases). This CDR3 has 13 residues. The V and J ends lost 3 bases and 7 bases respectively, with 12 bases between them. Germline CDR1 SQVTM, CDR2 ANQGSEA. For the CDR3, the DNA is TGCAGCGTTGACGGACAGAAGGGCGGGGAGCTGTTTTTT. Its protein is CSVDGQKGGELFF.

In DNA, the CDR3 is TGTGCCAGCAGACAACTAACCTCGTCTGGAAACACCATATATTTT. Its protein is CASRQLTSSGNTIYF. This chain connects TRBV6-5 to TRBJ1-3; D gene uncertain. Germline CDR1 and CDR2: MNHEY and SVGAGI. The CDR3 covers 15 residues. The germline V and J ends were trimmed by 6 bases and 1 base, with 13 bases remaining between them.

V and J are TRBV4-2 and TRBJ1-4; D is uncertain. Germline loops: CDR1 LGHNA, CDR2 YNFKEQ. Trimming stripped 1 base from V and 4 bases from J, with 16 bases between. The CDR3 has 17 residues. The CDR3 sequence: CASSQGSSLPVNEKLFF. The CDR3 DNA reads as TGTGCCAGCAGCCAAGGATCGTCATTGCCAGTTAATGAAAAACTGTTTTTT.

This clone was seen a single time. This sequence joins TRBV4-2 and TRBJ1-2, with D unresolved. The length of the CDR3 is 13 residues. From germline, CDR1 is LGHNA and CDR2 YNFKEQ. V gave up 4 bases and J gave up 2 bases, with 8 bases separating them. CDR3 nucleotide sequence: TGTGCCAGCAGCCTAGGAGGGAACTATGGCTACACCTTC. This translates into CASSLGGNYGYTF.

This clone appeared a few times. V usage is TRBV19 and J usage is TRBJ1-5; 8 nucleotides agree with TRBD1. V trimming: 5 bases; J trimming: 5 bases; junction bases outside the gene matches: 14. Looked up from germline, CDR1 is LNHDA and CDR2 is SQIVND (reference sequence). This CDR3 is 17 amino acids long. The CDR3 here is CASSSQYTGQADQPQHF. In DNA, the CDR3 is TGTGCCAGTAGTTCGCAGTACACGGGACAGGCCGATCAGCCCCAGCATTTT.

This clone was seen a single time. V and J are TRBV28 and TRBJ2-3, with TRBD1 matching 11 bases. The CDR3 has 16 residues. With 6 bases clipped from V and 5 bases from J, the junction kept 10 bases outside the gene matches. Germline CDR1 reads MDHEN; CDR2 reads SYDVKM. In DNA form, the CDR3 reads TGTGCCAGCAGCCTTCTAGGACAGGGGGCGGGAGATACGCAGTATTTT. Its translation: CASSLLGQGAGDTQYF.

This clone was observed a handful of times. The V call is TRBV6-2 or TRBV6-3, the J call TRBJ2-1, with 8 bases that match TRBD2. Germline values: CDR1 MNHEY, CDR2 SVGEGT. Unmatched junction bases numbered 11, after V lost 0 bases and J lost 7 bases. This CDR3 is 17 amino acids long. Here the CDR3 DNA reads TGTGCCAGCAGTTACTCGAGAAGCGGGAGATCGAGGAATGAGCAGTTCTTC. As protein: CASSYSRSGRSRNEQFF.

CDR3 DNA: TGTGCCAGCAGCCCCAAGCGGGGGGCCGGAGATACGCAGTATTTT. It translates to CASSPKRGAGDTQYF. The chain links TRBV5-6 to TRBJ2-3; 9 positions agree with TRBD2. The germline gives CDR1 SGHDT, CDR2 YYEEEE. The CDR3 sequence is 15 residues long. The J segment lost 5 bases and the V segment lost 4 bases, leaving 8 bases of the junction unmatched.

The chain combines TRBV10-3 with TRBJ1-2, with 8 nucleotides matching TRBD1. The CDR3 totals 15 residues. The germline gives CDR1 ENHRY, CDR2 SYGVKD. J lost 2 bases, V lost 4 bases, and 6 bases had no gene match. The DNA of the CDR3 is TGTGCCATCAGTGTGGGGGGACAGGCCAACTATGGCTACACCTTC. Translating gives CAISVGGQANYGYTF.

The chain carries TRBV7-2 and TRBJ1-2; no definite D call. The germline V gene has CDR1 SGHTA and CDR2 FQGNSA. V was trimmed by 6 bases and J by 3 bases, leaving 5 bases between them. The CDR3 is 11 amino acids. Written as DNA, the CDR3 is TGTGCCAGCAGTCCTGACTATGGCTACACCTTC. Amino acid sequence: CASSPDYGYTF. Supplemented by reference TRBV7-2 and TRBJ1-2, the full variable domain reads GAGVSQSPSNKVTEKGKDVELRCDPISGHTALYWYRQSLGQGLEFLIYFQGNSAPDKSGLPSDRFSAERTGGSVSTLTIQRTQQEDSAVYLCASSPDYGYTFGSGTRLTVV.